The 14 T cell receptor beta chains reported below all come from one sample, sequenced in a study of cytomegalovirus exposure and HLA in healthy donors. PCR amplification relied on 60 Vbeta primers (plus 13 Jbeta primers). Only in-frame clones appear in the TCRdb table, and some are missing; sequencing was by immunoSEQ multiplex PCR. Here the sample spans some 130,000 clones, approximately 80% being singletons. The sample was PBMCs. The receptors here all came from a male donor in good health and CMV-seropositive.

V is TRBV7-9 and J is TRBJ1-1; TRBD1 agrees at 7 bases. The germline V gene has CDR1 SEHNR and CDR2 FQNEAQ (reference sequence). V lost 2 bases and J lost 5; bases outside the gene matches: 5. This CDR3 spans 14 amino acids. This CDR3 is CASSLMQGGTEAFF. CDR3 DNA sequence: TGTGCCAGCAGCTTAATGCAGGGGGGTACTGAAGCTTTCTTT.

CDR3 sequence (DNA): TGTGCCAGCTCACCACCGGGACAGGCAATCTACGAGCAGTACTTC. Protein product: CASSPPGQAIYEQYF. The V call is TRBV18, the J call TRBJ2-7; TRBD1 matches 8 bases. Germline CDR1 and CDR2: KGHSH and LQKENI. The CDR3 consists of 15 residues. V dropped 0 bases and J dropped 3; count of bases not matched to a gene: 4.

The J gene is TRBJ2-1, the V gene TRBV6-6; 7 nucleotides align to TRBD2. Germline CDR1 is MNHNY and CDR2 is SVGAGI (reference sequence). The CDR3 is 13 amino acids. J gave up 5 bases and V 5 bases, and 3 bases lay outside the gene matches. CDR3 nucleotide sequence: TGTGCCAGCAGTGTAGCGGGTAACAATGAGCAGTTCTTC. It codes for CASSVAGNNEQFF.

The chain combines TRBV15 with TRBJ1-4, with D tentatively TRBD1 (5 bases). CDR3 length: 14 residues. CDR1 and CDR2 (germline): LNHNV, YYDKDF (reference sequence). Trimming took off 3 bases at V and 6 bases at J, with 11 bases between the two ends. CDR3 region: CATSSQGIHEKLFF. The CDR3 DNA reads TGTGCCACCAGCAGCCAGGGTATTCATGAAAAACTGTTTTTT. The entire variable domain, with the rest obtained from reference TRBV15 and TRBJ1-4, is as follows: DAMVIQNPRYQVTQFGKPVTLSCSQTLNHNVMYWYQQKSSQAPKLLFHYYDKDFNNEADTPDNFQSRRPNTSFCFLDIRSPGLGDTAMYLCATSSQGIHEKLFFGSGTQLSVL.

This rearrangement joins TRBV7-8 to TRBJ2-7; D possibly corresponds to TRBD1 (6 bases). Deletions cut 5 bases from V and 2 bases from J, with 10 bases between. The V gene's germline CDR1 is SGHVS and CDR2 FQNEAQ. This CDR3 is 13 amino acids long. CDR3 nucleotides: TGTGCCAGCAGCCACAGGGTGGCCTACGAGCAGTACTTC. It encodes CASSHRVAYEQYF.

J is TRBJ2-2 and V is TRBV25-1, with D possibly matching TRBD1 (6 bases). V lost 4 bases, J lost 5 bases, and 17 bases lay in between. Looked up from germline, CDR1 is MGHDK and CDR2 is SYGVNS. The CDR3 loop spans 16 amino acids. As DNA, the CDR3 is TGTGCCAGCAGTGTATCAGGGGACCTGAGTACCGGGGAGCTGTTTTTT. Amino acids: CASSVSGDLSTGELFF.

This clone was counted only a few times. The rearrangement uses TRBV11-2 and TRBJ1-5; TRBD1 agrees at 10 bases. CDR1 is SGHAT and CDR2 is FQNNGV in the germline V gene. The CDR3 contains 16 residues. With V trimmed by 5 bases and J by 1 base, 5 bases remained unmatched. CDR3 protein: CASSPRQGASNQPQHF. CDR3 bases: TGTGCCAGCAGCCCCCGACAGGGGGCGAGCAATCAGCCCCAGCATTTT.

The chain couples TRBV9 to TRBJ2-3; TRBD2 matches 10 bases. The V gene's germline CDR1 is SGDLS and CDR2 YYNGEE. There are 15 residues in the CDR3. Trimming took 3 bases from V and 1 from J; bases not matched to a gene: 2. The CDR3 here is CASSAGTSGTDTQYF. CDR3 nucleotides: TGTGCCAGCAGCGCCGGGACTAGCGGCACAGATACGCAGTATTTT.

This clone was counted only a few times. The gene calls are TRBV6-4 and TRBJ1-1; 11 nucleotides agree with TRBD1. The V and J ends lost 0 bases and 11 bases, in that order; junction bases with no gene match: 11. This CDR3 has 16 residues. Germline lookup yields CDR1 MRHNA and CDR2 SNTAGT. The CDR3 loop reads CASSDSRGQGAGMAFF. DNA for the CDR3: TGTGCCAGCAGTGACTCTAGAGGACAGGGGGCAGGAATGGCTTTCTTT.

Regarding this clone: At one end, the junction sequence differs from germline, possibly due to a read error. The chain joins TRBV7-9 to TRBJ2-7; 9 bases are a match to TRBD2. The CDR3 has 17 residues. CDR1 is SEHNR and CDR2 is FQNEAQ in the germline V gene (reference sequence). CDR3 sequence: CSSSLGRLAGEEGEQYF. CDR3 DNA sequence: TGTTCCAGCAGCTTAGGAAGGTTAGCGGGAGAGGAGGGCGAGCAGTACTTC. The full variable domain, rest sourced from reference TRBV7-9 and TRBJ2-7, is DTGVSQNPRHKITKRGQNVTFRCDPISEHNRLYWYRQTLGQGPEFLTYFQNEAQLEKSRLLSDRFSAERPKGSFSTLEIQRTEQGDSAMYLCSSSLGRLAGEEGEQYFGPGTRLTVT.

This clone was seen a handful of times. V usage is TRBV28 and J usage is TRBJ2-1, with TRBD2 matching over 7 bases. V gave up 2 bases and J gave up 7 bases; unmatched junction bases: 8. Looked up from germline, CDR1 is MDHEN and CDR2 is SYDVKM. The CDR3 runs to 15 residues. The CDR3 loop reads CASSLRASGRNEQFF. Here the CDR3 DNA reads TGTGCCAGCAGTTTAAGAGCTAGCGGTAGGAATGAGCAGTTCTTC.

This clone was observed a few times. The chain joins TRBV19 to TRBJ1-5, with 7 nucleotides matching TRBD1. From germline, CDR1 is LNHDA and CDR2 SQIVND (reference sequence). Germline trimming cut 5 bases from V and 3 bases from J; bases unmatched to any gene: 7. CDR3 length equals 15 residues. CDR3 residues: CASSAGGQNNQPQHF. CDR3 bases: TGTGCCAGTAGTGCAGGGGGACAGAACAATCAGCCCCAGCATTTT.

The V and J genes are TRBV6-6 and TRBJ2-2, with 9 bases aligning to TRBD1. Germline trimming cut 5 bases from V and 1 base from J; bases unmatched to any gene: 2. The CDR3 is made up of 15 amino acids. From germline, CDR1 is MNHNY and CDR2 SVGAGI (reference sequence). The CDR3 nucleotides are TGTGCCAGCAGTGAGGGACAGGGGAACACCGGGGAGCTGTTTTTT. It translates to CASSEGQGNTGELFF.

The genes are TRBV7-7 and TRBJ2-2; 8 nucleotides agree with TRBD2. Germline CDR1 reads SSHAT; CDR2 reads FNYEAQ (reference sequence). The CDR3 sequence is 16 residues long. With V trimmed by 5 bases and J by 0 bases, 5 bases remained unmatched. The CDR3 spells CASSPRGAANTGELFF. CDR3 coding DNA: TGTGCCAGCAGCCCGCGGGGGGCAGCGAACACCGGGGAGCTGTTTTTT.